This T cell receptor (beta chain) derives from a study of blood T cells in healthy people across ages. Study-wide results and caveats: Unsorted PBMC material precluded a definitive naive versus antigen-experienced comparison. Diversity estimates from one million T cells were considered underestimates.

Of note for this clonotype: Its antigen is unknown.

PCR was performed a second time for about 7 to 12 cycles using a sample-barcoded 5' primer and a J-beta primer mix. TCRdb called the 5' RACE reads again in MiXCR, with one record for every CDR3 protein. This sample has 1.5 million to 2 million distinct CDR3 sequences, with over 25% found just once. The CDR3 runs to 15 residues. The trim removed 0 bases at V and 7 bases at J, leaving 6 bases unmatched. The source material was blood. The clonotype originates from a young woman in good health. The gene calls are TRBV12-3 or TRBV12-4 and TRBJ1-5, with 7 bases lining up with TRBD1. CDR3 nucleotide sequence: TGTGCCAGCAGTTTAGCGCTCTCAGGGGGGCAGCCCCAGCATTTT. Translating it yields CASSLALSGGQPQHF.